The TCR beta chain described here comes from a study of T cells in localized non-small cell lung cancer. There are 15 residues in the CDR3. CDR1 and CDR2 (germline): KGHSH, LQKENI. Trimming took off 2 bases at V and 1 base at J, with 11 bases between the two ends. On this clone itself: Its antigen is as yet unknown.

Study-wide results and caveats: Uninvolved adjacent lung had higher T cell clonality than tumor and all other tissues. An association was observed between higher blood T cell density and longer overall survival.

Repertoires were generated with immunoSEQ multiplex PCR, while TCRdb's copy carries only in-frame clones and drops some. This table has several hundred clones, just under 30% appearing once. Atypia-free adjacent lung was sampled at least 2 cm beyond the tumor margin. The source material was normal lung tissue next to the tumor, sampled before any cancer treatment. V and J are TRBV18 and TRBJ1-1, with D possibly matching TRBD1 (6 bases). The receptor was derived from a woman aged 35-75 years with stage I squamous cell lung carcinoma. The CDR3 nucleotides read TGTGCCAGCTCACCAGCGGCCAGGGGGAACACTGAAGCTTTCTTT. Amino acids: CASSPAARGNTEAFF. The entire variable domain, with the rest obtained from reference TRBV18 and TRBJ1-1, is as follows: NAGVMQNPRHLVRRRGQEARLRCSPMKGHSHVYWYRQLPEEGLKFMVYLQKENIIDESGMPKERFSAEFPKEGPSILRIQQVVRGDSAAYFCASSPAARGNTEAFFGQGTRLTVV.